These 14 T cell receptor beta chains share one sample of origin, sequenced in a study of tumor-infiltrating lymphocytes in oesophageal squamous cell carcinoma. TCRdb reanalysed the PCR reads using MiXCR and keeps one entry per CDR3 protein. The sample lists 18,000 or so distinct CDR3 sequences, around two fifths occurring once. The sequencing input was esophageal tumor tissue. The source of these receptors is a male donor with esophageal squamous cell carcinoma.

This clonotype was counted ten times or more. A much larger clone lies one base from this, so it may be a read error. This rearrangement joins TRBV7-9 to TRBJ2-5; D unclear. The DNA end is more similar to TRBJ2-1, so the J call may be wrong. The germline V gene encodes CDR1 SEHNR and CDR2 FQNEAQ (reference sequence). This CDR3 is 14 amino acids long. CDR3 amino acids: CASSLRAVQETQFF. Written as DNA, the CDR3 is TGTGCCAGCAGCTTACGGGCGGTACAAGAGACCCAGTTCTTC.

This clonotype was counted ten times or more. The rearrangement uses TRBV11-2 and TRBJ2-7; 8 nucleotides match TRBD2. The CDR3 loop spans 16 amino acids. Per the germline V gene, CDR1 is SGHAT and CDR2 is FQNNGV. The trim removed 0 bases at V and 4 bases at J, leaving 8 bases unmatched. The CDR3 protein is CASSLDLVAGIYEQYF. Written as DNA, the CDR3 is TGTGCCAGCAGCTTAGATCTGGTAGCGGGGATATACGAGCAGTACTTC.

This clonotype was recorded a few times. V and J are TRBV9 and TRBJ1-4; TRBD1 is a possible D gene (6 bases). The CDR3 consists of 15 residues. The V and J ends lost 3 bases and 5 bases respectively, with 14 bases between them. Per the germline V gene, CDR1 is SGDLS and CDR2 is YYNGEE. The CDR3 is CASSGRGTDNEKLFF. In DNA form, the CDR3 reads TGTGCCAGCAGCGGTAGGGGGACGGACAATGAAAAACTGTTTTTT. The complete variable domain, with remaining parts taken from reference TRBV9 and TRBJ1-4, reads DSGVTQTPKHLITATGQRVTLRCSPRSGDLSVYWYQQSLDQGLQFLIQYYNGEERAKGNILERFSAQQFPDLHSELNLSSLELGDSALYFCASSGRGTDNEKLFFGSGTQLSVL.

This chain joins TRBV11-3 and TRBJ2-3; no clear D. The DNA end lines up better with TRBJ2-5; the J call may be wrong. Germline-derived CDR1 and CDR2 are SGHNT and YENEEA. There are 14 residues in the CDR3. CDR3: CASSLGMGGETQYF. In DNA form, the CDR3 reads TGTGCCAGCAGCTTAGGAATGGGCGGAGAGACCCAGTACTTC.

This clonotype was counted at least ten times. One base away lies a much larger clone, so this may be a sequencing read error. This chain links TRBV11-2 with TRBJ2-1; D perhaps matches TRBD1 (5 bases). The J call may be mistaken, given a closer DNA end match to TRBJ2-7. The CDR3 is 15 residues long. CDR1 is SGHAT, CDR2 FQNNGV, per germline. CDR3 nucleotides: TGTGCCAGCAGCTTAGGACAGAGCTCCTACAATGAGCAGTACTTC. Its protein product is CASSLGQSSYNEQYF.

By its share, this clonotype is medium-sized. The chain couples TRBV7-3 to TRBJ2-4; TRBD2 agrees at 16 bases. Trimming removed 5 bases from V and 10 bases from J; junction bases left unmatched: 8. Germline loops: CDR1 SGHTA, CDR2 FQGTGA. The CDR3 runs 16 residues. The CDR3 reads CASSLGTSGGAGIQYF. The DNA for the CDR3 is TGTGCCAGCAGCCTCGGGACTAGCGGGGGGGCAGGGATTCAGTACTTC.

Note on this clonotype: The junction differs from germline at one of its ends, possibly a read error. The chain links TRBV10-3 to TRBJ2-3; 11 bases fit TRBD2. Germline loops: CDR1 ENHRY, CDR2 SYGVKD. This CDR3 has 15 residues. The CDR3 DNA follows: TGTGCCATCGGTAGCGGGAGGGAAAGCACCGGGGAGCTGTACTTC. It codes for CAIGSGRESTGELYF.

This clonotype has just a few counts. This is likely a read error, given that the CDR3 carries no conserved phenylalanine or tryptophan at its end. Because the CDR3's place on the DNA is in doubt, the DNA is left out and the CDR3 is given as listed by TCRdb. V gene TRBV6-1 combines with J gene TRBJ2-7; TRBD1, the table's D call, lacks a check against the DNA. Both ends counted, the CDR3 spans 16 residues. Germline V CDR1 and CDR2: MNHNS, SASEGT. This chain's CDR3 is CASRPGGTGSGYTFGS.

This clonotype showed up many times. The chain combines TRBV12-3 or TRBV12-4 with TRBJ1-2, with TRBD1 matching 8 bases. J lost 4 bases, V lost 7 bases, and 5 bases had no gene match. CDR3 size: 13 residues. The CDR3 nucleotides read TGTGCCAGCACTCTAGGACAGGGCTATGGCTACACCTTC. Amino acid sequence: CASTLGQGYGYTF.

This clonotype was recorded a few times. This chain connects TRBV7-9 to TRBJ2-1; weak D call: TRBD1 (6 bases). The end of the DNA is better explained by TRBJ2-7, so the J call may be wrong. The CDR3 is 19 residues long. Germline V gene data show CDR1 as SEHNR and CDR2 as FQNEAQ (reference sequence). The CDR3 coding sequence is TGTGCCAGCAGCTCGATCCGTACCCTGACAGGTGGTAGGGCCTACGAGCAGTACTTC. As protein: CASSSIRTLTGGRAYEQYF.

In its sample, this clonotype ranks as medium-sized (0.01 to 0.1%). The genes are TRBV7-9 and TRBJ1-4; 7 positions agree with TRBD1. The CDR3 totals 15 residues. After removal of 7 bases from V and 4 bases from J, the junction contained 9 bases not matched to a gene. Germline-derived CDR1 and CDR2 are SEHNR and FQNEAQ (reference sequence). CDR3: CASTDREGSNEKLFF. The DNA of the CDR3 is TGTGCCAGCACCGACAGGGAGGGGAGTAATGAAAAACTGTTTTTT.

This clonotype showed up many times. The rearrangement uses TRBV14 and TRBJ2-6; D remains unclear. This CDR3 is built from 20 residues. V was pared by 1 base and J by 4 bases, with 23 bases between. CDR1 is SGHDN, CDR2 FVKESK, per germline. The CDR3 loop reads CASSQVDQWIRVVGANVLTF. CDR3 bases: TGTGCCAGCAGCCAAGTTGACCAATGGATCCGCGTCGTCGGGGCCAACGTCCTGACTTTC.

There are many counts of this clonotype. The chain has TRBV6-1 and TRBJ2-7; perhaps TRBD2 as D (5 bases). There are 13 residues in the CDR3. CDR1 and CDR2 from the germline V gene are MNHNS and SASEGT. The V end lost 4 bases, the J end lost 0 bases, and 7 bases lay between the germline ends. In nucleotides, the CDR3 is TGTGCCAGCAGTGTAGCGAGCTCCTACGAGCAGTACTTC. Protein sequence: CASSVASSYEQYF.

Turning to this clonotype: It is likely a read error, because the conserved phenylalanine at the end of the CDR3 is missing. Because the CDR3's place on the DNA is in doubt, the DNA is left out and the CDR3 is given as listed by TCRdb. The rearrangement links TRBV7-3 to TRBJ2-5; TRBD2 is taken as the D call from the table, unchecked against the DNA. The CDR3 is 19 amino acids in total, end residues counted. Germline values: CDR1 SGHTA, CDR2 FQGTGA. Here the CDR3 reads CASSLALAGESYDEQYFGN.